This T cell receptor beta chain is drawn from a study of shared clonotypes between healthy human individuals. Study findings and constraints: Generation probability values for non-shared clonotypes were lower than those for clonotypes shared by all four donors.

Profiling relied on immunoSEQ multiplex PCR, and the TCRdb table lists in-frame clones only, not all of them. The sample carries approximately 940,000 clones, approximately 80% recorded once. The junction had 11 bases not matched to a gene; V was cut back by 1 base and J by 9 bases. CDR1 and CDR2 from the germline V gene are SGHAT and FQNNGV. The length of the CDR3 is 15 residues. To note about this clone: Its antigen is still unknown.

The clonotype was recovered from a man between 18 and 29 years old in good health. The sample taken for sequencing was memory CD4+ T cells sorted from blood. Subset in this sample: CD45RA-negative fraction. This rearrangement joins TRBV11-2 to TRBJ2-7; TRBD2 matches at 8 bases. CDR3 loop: CASSLAGGPLMGQYF. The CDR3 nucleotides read TGTGCCAGCAGCTTAGCGGGAGGGCCCTTGATGGGGCAGTACTTC.